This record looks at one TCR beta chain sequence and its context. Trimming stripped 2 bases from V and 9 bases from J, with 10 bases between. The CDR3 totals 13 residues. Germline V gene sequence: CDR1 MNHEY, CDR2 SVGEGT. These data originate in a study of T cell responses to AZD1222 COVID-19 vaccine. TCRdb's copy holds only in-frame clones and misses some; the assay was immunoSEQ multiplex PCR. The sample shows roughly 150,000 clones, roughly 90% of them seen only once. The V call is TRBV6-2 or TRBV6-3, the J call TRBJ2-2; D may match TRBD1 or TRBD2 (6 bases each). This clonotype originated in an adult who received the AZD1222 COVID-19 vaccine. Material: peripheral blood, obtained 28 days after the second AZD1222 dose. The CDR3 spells CASSYDGGRELFF. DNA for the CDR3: TGTGCCAGCAGTTACGACGGGGGCCGGGAGCTGTTTTTT.